This record looks at one T cell receptor (beta chain) sequence and its context. This entry belongs to a study of blood T cell repertoires in COVID-19. As for the study in general: PBMCs, B-cell-depleted T cells, or T cells were the source of the cDNA or gDNA that made up the material.

This CDR3 is built from 15 residues. Deletions cut 5 bases from V and 4 bases from J, with 15 bases between. Germline CDR1 reads MNHEY; CDR2 reads SVGAGI. The method was immunoSEQ multiplex PCR; TCRdb's version includes in-frame clones alone and lacks a portion of them. The profile shows about 150,000 clones, 78% of them singletons. The rearrangement joins TRBV6-5 to TRBJ1-5; D may be TRBD1 (6 bases). This clonotype was obtained from a woman older than 75 with acute or convalescent COVID-19. Material: peripheral blood. This CDR3 is CASSPAGTPNQPQHF. As DNA, the CDR3 is TGTGCCAGCAGTCCGGCCGGGACACCGAATCAGCCCCAGCATTTT.